This T cell receptor beta chain emerged from a study of CD8+ T cells in alopecia areata. Following RNA extraction, reverse transcription yielded cDNA that acted as the sequencing template. The data were produced by immunoSEQ multiplex PCR, yet TCRdb's version contains in-frame clones alone and is incomplete. The sample gives roughly 250,000 clones, roughly two thirds of which show up once; more than 0.95% is in the top ten. CDR3 length: 16 amino acids. V trimming: 4 bases; J trimming: 6 bases; junction bases outside the gene matches: 5. The germline CDR1 and CDR2 sequences are LGHNA and YNFKEQ. This chain links TRBV4-2 with TRBJ2-1; 14 bases fit TRBD2. This TCR derives from a human donor with alopecia areata. This material consisted of CD4+ T cells sorted from blood, taken at week 0. CDR3 nucleotide sequence: TGTGCCAGCAGCCGAGCCGGGACTAGCGGGAGCAATGAGCAGTTCTTC. It translates to CASSRAGTSGSNEQFF.